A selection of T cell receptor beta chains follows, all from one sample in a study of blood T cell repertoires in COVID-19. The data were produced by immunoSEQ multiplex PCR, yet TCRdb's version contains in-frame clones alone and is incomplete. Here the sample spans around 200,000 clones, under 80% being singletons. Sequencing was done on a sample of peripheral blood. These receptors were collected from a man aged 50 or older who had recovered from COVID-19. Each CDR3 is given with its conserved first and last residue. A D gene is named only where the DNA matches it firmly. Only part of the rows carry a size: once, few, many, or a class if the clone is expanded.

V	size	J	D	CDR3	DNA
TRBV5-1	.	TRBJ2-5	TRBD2	CASSPLLLAGEGETQYF	TGCGCCAGCAGCCCGCTACTATTAGCGGGAGAGGGGGAGACCCAGTACTTC
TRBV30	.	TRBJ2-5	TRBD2	CAWTGTFGLAGVETQYF	TGTGCCTGGACGGGAACTTTTGGACTAGCGGGAGTAGAGACCCAGTACTTC
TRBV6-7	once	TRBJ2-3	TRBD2	CASSATSGSADTQYF	TGTGCCAGCAGTGCGACTAGCGGGAGCGCAGATACGCAGTATTTT
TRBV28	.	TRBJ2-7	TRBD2	CASSTDGLAGSSYEQYF	TGTGCCAGCAGTACCGACGGACTAGCGGGTAGCTCCTACGAGCAGTACTTC
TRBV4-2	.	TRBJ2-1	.	CASSQWAWRRNSYNEQFF	TGTGCCAGCAGCCAATGGGCGTGGCGGAGGAACTCCTACAATGAGCAGTTCTTC
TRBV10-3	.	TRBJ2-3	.	CAISTGTDTQYF	TGTGCCATCAGTACAGGGACAGATACGCAGTATTTT
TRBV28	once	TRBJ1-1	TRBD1	CASSSGTGVTEAFF	TGTGCCAGCAGTTCCGGGACAGGCGTCACTGAAGCTTTCTTT
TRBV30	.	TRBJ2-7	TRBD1	CAWSVGGGTGGWYEQYF	TGTGCCTGGAGTGTGGGAGGTGGGACAGGGGGTTGGTACGAGCAGTACTTC
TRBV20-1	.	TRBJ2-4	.	CSASPSVGKNIQYF	TGCAGTGCTAGTCCTAGCGTCGGCAAAAACATTCAGTACTTC
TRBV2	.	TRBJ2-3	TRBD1	CASRLTGGGTDTQYF	TGTGCCAGCAGACTCACAGGGGGCGGCACAGATACGCAGTATTTT
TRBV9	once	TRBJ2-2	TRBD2	CASSPPGGHLNTGELFF	TGTGCCAGCAGCCCACCGGGAGGACACTTAAACACCGGGGAGCTGTTTTTT
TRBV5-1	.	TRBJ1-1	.	CASSLAGGNTEAFF	TGCGCCAGCAGCTTGGCGGGGGGAAACACTGAAGCTTTCTTT
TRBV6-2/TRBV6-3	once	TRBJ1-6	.	CASSYPMAGRGNSPLHF	TGTGCCAGCAGTTACCCGATGGCGGGGCGCGGTAATTCACCCCTCCACTTT
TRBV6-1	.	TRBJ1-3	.	CASSEHPSSGNTIYF	TGTGCCAGCAGTGAACACCCCAGCTCTGGAAACACCATATATTTT
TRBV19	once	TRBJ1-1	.	CASSLTTGRLTEAFF	TGTGCCAGTAGTCTAACCACAGGGCGTTTGACTGAAGCTTTCTTT
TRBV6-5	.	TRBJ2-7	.	CASSRQSSPHEQYF	TGTGCCAGCAGCAGACAGAGTTCCCCCCACGAGCAGTACTTC
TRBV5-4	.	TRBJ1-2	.	CASSLDRTDRGYTF	TGTGCCAGCAGCTTGGATAGGACAGATCGTGGCTACACCTTC
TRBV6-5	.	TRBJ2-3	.	CASSYLGPDTDTQYF	TGTGCCAGCAGTTACTTGGGCCCAGACACAGATACGCAGTATTTT
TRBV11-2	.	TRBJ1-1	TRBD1	CASSAWGQGMNTEAFF	TGTGCCAGCAGCGCTTGGGGACAGGGAATGAACACTGAAGCTTTCTTT
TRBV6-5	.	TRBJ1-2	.	CASSLYGYTF	TGTGCCAGCAGCCTCTATGGCTACACCTTC
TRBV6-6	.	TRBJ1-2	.	CASSNDNSGEGYTF	TGTGCCAGCAGTAACGACAATAGTGGCGAGGGCTACACCTTC
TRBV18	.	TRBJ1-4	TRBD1	CASSRDRNEKLFF	TGTGCCAGCTCCCGGGACAGAAATGAAAAACTGTTTTTT
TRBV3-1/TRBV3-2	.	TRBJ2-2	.	CASSQEYGEGSTGELFF	TGTGCCAGCAGCCAAGAGTATGGCGAGGGCTCCACCGGGGAGCTGTTTTTT
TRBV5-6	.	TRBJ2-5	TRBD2	CASSFGAGGETQYF	TGTGCCAGCAGCTTTGGTGCGGGAGGGGAGACCCAGTACTTC
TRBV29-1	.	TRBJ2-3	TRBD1	CSVGDRVDTQYF	TGCAGCGTTGGGGACAGGGTCGACACGCAGTATTTT
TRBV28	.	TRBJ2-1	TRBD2	CASSSAASGRAGGNEQFF	TGTGCCAGCAGCTCAGCGGCTAGCGGGAGGGCCGGGGGTAATGAGCAGTTCTTC
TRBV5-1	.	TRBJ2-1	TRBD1	CASSRDRYNEQFF	TGCGCCAGCAGCCGGGACAGATACAATGAGCAGTTCTTC
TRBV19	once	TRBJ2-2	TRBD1	CASSMGQGINTGELFF	TGTGCCAGTAGTATGGGACAGGGGATAAACACCGGGGAGCTGTTTTTT
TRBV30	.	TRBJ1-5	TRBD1	CAHTGVSNQPQHF	TGTGCCCATACAGGGGTCTCCAATCAGCCCCAGCATTTT
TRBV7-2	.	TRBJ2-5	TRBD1	CASSKGQLKETQYF	TGTGCCAGCAGCAAGGGACAGCTTAAAGAGACCCAGTACTTC
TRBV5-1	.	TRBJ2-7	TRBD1	CASSLSGTGTSEQYF	TGCGCCAGCAGCTTGTCCGGGACAGGTACATCCGAGCAGTACTTC
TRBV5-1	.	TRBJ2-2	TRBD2	CASSSPLGLAGRNTGELFF	TGCGCCAGCAGCTCCCCCTTGGGACTAGCGGGCCGAAACACCGGGGAGCTGTTTTTT
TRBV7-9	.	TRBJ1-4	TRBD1	CASSAGTDNEKLFF	TGTGCCAGCAGCGCCGGGACAGATAATGAAAAACTGTTTTTT